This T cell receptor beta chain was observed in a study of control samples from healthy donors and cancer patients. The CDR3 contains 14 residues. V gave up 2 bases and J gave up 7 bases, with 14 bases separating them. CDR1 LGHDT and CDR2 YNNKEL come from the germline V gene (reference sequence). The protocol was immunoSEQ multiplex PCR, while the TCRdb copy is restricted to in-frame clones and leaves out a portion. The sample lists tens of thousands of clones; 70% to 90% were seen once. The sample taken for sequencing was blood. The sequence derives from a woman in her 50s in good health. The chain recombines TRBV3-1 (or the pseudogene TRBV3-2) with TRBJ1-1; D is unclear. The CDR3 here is CASSQNAGWGEAFF. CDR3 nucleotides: TGTGCCAGCAGCCAAAACGCGGGATGGGGTGAAGCTTTCTTT.